These T cell receptor beta chains were read from a single sample in a study of T-cell reconstitution after alpha-beta-depleted transplantation in children. TCRdb recomputed calls from the PCR reads with MiXCR, one row per CDR3 protein. The table records about 240,000 distinct CDR3 sequences, around 12% of them present only once. The specimen comprised PBMCs from the stem cell graft donor, sampled from the stem cell graft. The origin of the receptors is a human donor who donated a stem cell graft to a child with acute lymphoblastic leukemia. Both conserved end residues are part of each CDR3. The D gene is left open where the match is weak. Rows give clone size only sometimes, using once, few, many, or a class for an expanded clone.

TRBV7-4	NA	TRBJ2-4	NA	16	TGTGCCAGCAGCGTATCGGGTGGATTAGCCAAAAACATTCAGTACTTC	CASSVSGGLAKNIQYF
TRBV19	many	TRBJ1-3	TRBD1	15	TGTGCCAGTAGCCTGGGGACAGCCTCTGGAAACACCATATATTTT	CASSLGTASGNTIYF
TRBV15	many	TRBJ1-5	NA	15	TGTGCCACCAGCAGAGAGGGCGGAAGCAATCAGCCCCAGCATTTT	CATSREGGSNQPQHF
TRBV30	NA	TRBJ1-2	TRBD1	14	TGTGCCTGGAGTCCCGACAGGGGACCCTATGGCTACACCTTC	CAWSPDRGPYGYTF
TRBV6-2/TRBV6-3	NA	TRBJ2-2	TRBD2	17	TGTGCCAGCAGCAGGGGAACTAGCGGGGGGTACACCGGGGAGCTGTTTTTT	CASSRGTSGGYTGELFF
TRBV11-2	many	TRBJ2-4	TRBD2	17	TGTGCCAGCAGCTTAGAAGCCGTTCCGGGGGGAGCGAACATTCAGTACTTC	CASSLEAVPGGANIQYF
TRBV6-2/TRBV6-3	many	TRBJ2-1	TRBD2	16	TGTGCCAGCAGTTACCTAGCGGGAGCGCTTCTCAATGAGCAGTTCTTC	CASSYLAGALLNEQFF
TRBV20-1	many	TRBJ2-5	TRBD2	14	TGCAGTGCCGGACTAGCTCGGGGCCAAGAGACCCAGTACTTC	CSAGLARGQETQYF
TRBV24-1	many	TRBJ2-1	NA	13	TGTGCCACCCCAGGCGGGGCATACAATGAGCAGTTCTTC	CATPGGAYNEQFF
TRBV27	many	TRBJ2-3	NA	14	TGTGCCAGCCTTCGGGAATTTCGGGCAGATACGCAGTATTTT	CASLREFRADTQYF
TRBV20-1	NA	TRBJ2-7	NA	15	TGCAGTGCTAGTCTACGGACCCAGCCCACCTACGAGCAGTACTTC	CSASLRTQPTYEQYF
TRBV4-3	many	TRBJ2-7	NA	16	TGCGCCAGCAGCCAAGATATAGGGACGGTATCTTACGAGCAGTACTTC	CASSQDIGTVSYEQYF
TRBV27	few	TRBJ2-5	NA	13	TGTGCCAGCAGAGACACCACCCAAGAGACCCAGTACTTC	CASRDTTQETQYF
TRBV30	NA	TRBJ2-7	NA	13	TGTGCCTGGAGTCACAGGGGACTCTACGAGCAGTACTTC	CAWSHRGLYEQYF
TRBV7-2	many	TRBJ2-6	TRBD1	18	TGTGCCAGCAGCCCGCTTGACAGGGGCCCATCGGGGGCCAACGTCCTGACTTTC	CASSPLDRGPSGANVLTF
TRBV7-6	many	TRBJ1-4	NA	15	TGTGCCAGCAGCTCGCAGGGAATCCACCATGAAAAACTGTTTTTT	CASSSQGIHHEKLFF
TRBV12-3/TRBV12-4	NA	TRBJ1-2	TRBD1	13	TGTGCCAGCAGGGGACAGGGGGCTAATGGCTACACCTTC	CASRGQGANGYTF
TRBV3-1	many	TRBJ2-7	NA	14	TGTGCCAGCAGCCAACAGACGGGCTCCTACGAGCAGTACTTC	CASSQQTGSYEQYF
TRBV7-8	many	TRBJ1-2	NA	11	TGTGCCAGCAGCTCTCGAGATGGCTACACCTTC	CASSSRDGYTF
TRBV20-1	many	TRBJ2-1	TRBD2	15	TGCAGTGCCCTAGAAGGGGCCGGGAGGGGGAATGAGCAGTTCTTC	CSALEGAGRGNEQFF
TRBV7-2	many	TRBJ2-5	TRBD2	17	TGTGCCAGCAGCTTACCAGCGGGGCACGTCTCCCAAGAGACCCAGTACTTC	CASSLPAGHVSQETQYF
TRBV4-2	many	TRBJ1-4	TRBD1	15	TGTGCCAGCAGCCAAGTCCGGGACAGAGGTGAAAAACTGTTTTTT	CASSQVRDRGEKLFF
TRBV6-1	many	TRBJ2-7	TRBD1	14	TGTGCCAGCAGCCAGACAGGGATTCCGCACGAGCAGTACTTC	CASSQTGIPHEQYF
TRBV3-1	many	TRBJ1-2	TRBD1	14	TGTGCCAGCAGCCTACAGGGGACTAACTATGGCTACACCTTC	CASSLQGTNYGYTF
TRBV20-1	many	TRBJ2-7	NA	15	TGCAGTGCAAGTGACAGCCTTGGGACCCTCAACGAGCAGTACTTC	CSASDSLGTLNEQYF
TRBV6-2/TRBV6-3	NA	TRBJ1-1	TRBD1	16	TGTGCCAGCAGATGGGACAGGGGGCGAAAAGGCACTGAAGCTTTCTTT	CASRWDRGRKGTEAFF
TRBV6-5	few	TRBJ2-3	NA	14	TGTGCCAGCAGCTACACGAATGTTGCAGATACGCAGTATTTT	CASSYTNVADTQYF
TRBV25-1	many	TRBJ1-1	NA	15	TGTGCCAGCAGTGAGGCAGGGAAGGAGAACACTGAAGCTTTCTTT	CASSEAGKENTEAFF
TRBV10-3	few	TRBJ1-2	NA	14	TGTGCCATCAGGCAGGGGAACCTTAACTATGGCTACACCTTC	CAIRQGNLNYGYTF
TRBV5-6	many	TRBJ1-2	NA	15	TGTGCCAGCAGCCTTGGGGGGTCGGGCCACTATGGCTACACCTTC	CASSLGGSGHYGYTF
TRBV12-3/TRBV12-4	few	TRBJ2-3	NA	17	TGTGCCAGCAGTTTAGAGGTCGGGACTCTTTCCACAGATACGCAGTATTTT	CASSLEVGTLSTDTQYF
TRBV5-1	many	TRBJ2-7	NA	14	TGCGCCAGCAGCCTCCGAATGGGGGCAGACGAGCAGTACTTC	CASSLRMGADEQYF
TRBV20-1	many	TRBJ2-3	TRBD1	15	TGCAGTGCTAGTGGGGGACAGCGAAACACAGATACGCAGTATTTT	CSASGGQRNTDTQYF
TRBV7-6	NA	TRBJ2-2	TRBD2	15	TGTGCCAGCAGGCTAGCGGGGGGATACACCGGGGAGCTGTTTTTT	CASRLAGGYTGELFF
TRBV5-6	NA	TRBJ2-4	NA	12	TGTGCCAGCAGCTCGACGGGGAACATTCAGTACTTC	CASSSTGNIQYF
TRBV7-9	many	TRBJ2-3	NA	12	TGTGCCAGCAGCCCCGCGACCGATACGCAGTATTTT	CASSPATDTQYF
TRBV10-3	many	TRBJ2-1	TRBD1	17	TGTGCCATCAGTGATCCCGGACAGGGGGCGTCCTACAATGAGCAGTTCTTC	CAISDPGQGASYNEQFF
TRBV5-1	NA	TRBJ2-5	TRBD1	14	TGCGCCAGCAGCCCGGGACAGCAGGGAGAGACCCAGTACTTC	CASSPGQQGETQYF
TRBV30	NA	TRBJ2-5	TRBD2	12	TGTGCCTGCGGCCCGGGAGGGGAGACCCAGTACTTC	CACGPGGETQYF
TRBV10-1	many	TRBJ2-2	NA	15	TGCGCCAGCAGTCCGGGTGACGCGAACACCGGGGAGCTGTTTTTT	CASSPGDANTGELFF
TRBV6-2/TRBV6-3	many	TRBJ2-5	TRBD1	15	TGTGCCAGCAGCCCCCTGGGACAGCAGAAAGAGACCCAGTACTTC	CASSPLGQQKETQYF
TRBV4-1	NA	TRBJ1-5	NA	16	TGTGCCAGCAGACCAAGGGGCCTCTTCGGTAATCAGCCCCAGCATTTT	CASRPRGLFGNQPQHF
TRBV28	few	TRBJ2-7	NA	15	TGTGCCAGCAGTCCGGGGACGGTACGCTCCTACGAGCAGTACTTC	CASSPGTVRSYEQYF
TRBV7-9	many	TRBJ2-7	NA	14	TGTGCCAGCAGCGGGGACATCGGAGACTACGAGCAGTACTTC	CASSGDIGDYEQYF
TRBV7-9	NA	TRBJ1-5	NA	15	TGTGCCAGCAGCCGAGGCCCGGGGGGCGGTCAGCCCCAGCATTTT	CASSRGPGGGQPQHF
TRBV12-3/TRBV12-4	many	TRBJ1-1	TRBD1	15	TGTGCCAGCAGTCCCACAGGGGGCTTCAACACTGAAGCTTTCTTT	CASSPTGGFNTEAFF
TRBV12-3/TRBV12-4	few	TRBJ1-6	NA	15	TGTGCCAGCAGAAGGGACGGGTCCTATAATTCACCCCTCCACTTT	CASRRDGSYNSPLHF
TRBV28	many	TRBJ2-5	NA	15	TGTGCCAGCAGCTTAGGAGGACGGAGAAAAGAGACCCAGTACTTC	CASSLGGRRKETQYF
TRBV7-2	many	TRBJ2-7	NA	15	TGTGCCAGCAGCTTTAGGGCAGGGGCCGGCGAGGGGCAGTACTTC	CASSFRAGAGEGQYF
TRBV5-1	many	TRBJ2-4	NA	14	TGCGCCAGCAGCTTCGAGACGGAAAGGGACATTCAGTACTTC	CASSFETERDIQYF
TRBV7-8	many	TRBJ2-1	NA	15	TGTGCCAGCAGCCCCCGGAGGGCCTTGGTCGATGAGCAGTTCTTC	CASSPRRALVDEQFF
TRBV29-1	few	TRBJ1-2	NA	12	TGCAGCGTTGAACGGGGTGCCAGCGGCTACACCTTC	CSVERGASGYTF